These T cell receptor beta chains were read from a single sample in a study of T cells after posttransplantation cyclophosphamide. Measured with immunoSEQ multiplex PCR; TCRdb has only the in-frame clones, and not every one. The profile covers 25,000 to 30,000 clones, none occurring a single time. Sequencing input: PBMCs. All receptors derive from a man aged 45-60 years in good health, CMV-negative, and a related stem cell transplant donor. The CDR3 runs from the conserved cysteine through the conserved F or W. The order of the fields is V gene, J gene, D gene, clone size, CDR3 protein, CDR3 DNA. The D gene is left open where the match is weak. The size entry gives once, few, many or a size class.

TRBV19	TRBJ2-2	TRBD2	many	CASSIYILRERTGELFF	TGTGCCAGTAGTATCTATATACTGCGGGAGCGCACCGGGGAGCTGTTTTTT
TRBV5-1	TRBJ2-2	.	many	CASSWADTGELFF	TGCGCCAGCAGCTGGGCCGACACCGGGGAGCTGTTTTTT
TRBV30	TRBJ1-2	TRBD1	many	CAWSVRRRGRFYGYTF	TGTGCCTGGAGTGTACGCCGCAGGGGGCGGTTCTATGGCTACACCTTC
TRBV4-2	TRBJ2-3	TRBD2	many	CASSQGGDTDTQYF	TGTGCCAGCAGCCAGGGGGGGGACACAGATACGCAGTATTTT
TRBV28	TRBJ2-1	TRBD2	many	CASSLFEAGRYNEQFF	TGTGCCAGCAGTTTGTTTGAAGCGGGAAGGTACAATGAGCAGTTCTTC
TRBV7-7	TRBJ2-6	TRBD1	many	CASSFALTGSSHSGANVLTF	TGTGCTAGCAGCTTTGCCCTGACAGGGAGTTCCCATTCTGGGGCCAACGTCCTGACTTTC
TRBV19	TRBJ2-7	.	many	CASSIVRQWGYEQYF	TGTGCCAGTAGTATAGTCCGACAGTGGGGCTACGAGCAGTACTTC
TRBV5-1	TRBJ2-1	.	many	CASRRNYNEQFF	TGCGCCAGCAGGAGGAATTACAATGAGCAGTTCTTC
TRBV5-1	TRBJ1-2	TRBD1	many	CASSLRPGQGNGYTF	TGCGCCAGCAGCCTTCGCCCCGGACAGGGGAATGGCTACACCTTC
TRBV7-6	TRBJ1-5	.	many	CASSLEEGSWGQPQHF	TGTGCCAGCAGCTTAGAGGAGGGCTCGTGGGGTCAGCCCCAGCATTTT
TRBV2	TRBJ1-2	.	many	CASSLYLDTSSGYTF	TGTGCCAGCAGTTTGTACCTGGACACCTCTTCCGGCTACACCTTC
TRBV6-1	TRBJ2-2	.	many	CASSGPREGWSGELFF	TGTGCCAGCAGTGGTCCCCGTGAAGGTTGGAGCGGGGAGCTGTTTTTT
TRBV18	TRBJ2-5	.	many	CASSPWTALKETQYF	TGTGCCAGCTCACCCTGGACAGCGCTCAAAGAGACCCAGTACTTC
TRBV7-7	TRBJ2-1	TRBD1	many	CASSLLGTAYNEQFF	TGTGCTAGCAGCTTACTCGGGACAGCCTACAATGAGCAGTTCTTC
TRBV28	TRBJ2-5	.	many	CASSSSRTGQETQYF	TGTGCCAGCAGTTCCAGCCGAACGGGGCAAGAGACCCAGTACTTC
TRBV5-1	TRBJ1-2	TRBD1	many	CASSLGDRSNYGYTF	TGCGCCAGCAGCTTGGGGGACAGATCTAACTATGGCTACACCTTC
TRBV14	TRBJ2-7	.	many	CASSLYRASLDEQYF	TGTGCCAGCAGCCTATACAGGGCTAGTCTCGACGAGCAGTACTTC
TRBV6-5	TRBJ1-2	TRBD1	many	CASSYSWTGGYGYTF	TGTGCCAGCAGTTACTCTTGGACAGGGGGCTATGGCTACACCTTC
TRBV30	TRBJ1-1	TRBD1	many	CAWTRQGAPGTEAFF	TGTGCCTGGACGCGACAGGGCGCCCCGGGAACTGAAGCTTTCTTT
TRBV30	TRBJ2-5	TRBD2	many	CAWSPGLASQETQYF	TGTGCCTGGAGTCCGGGACTAGCGTCCCAAGAGACCCAGTACTTC
TRBV5-5	TRBJ1-4	TRBD1	many	CASSLGGFGEKLFF	TGTGCCAGCAGCCTAGGGGGCTTCGGCGAAAAACTGTTTTTT
TRBV4-1	TRBJ2-3	TRBD2	many	CASSQVLAGASTQYF	TGCGCCAGCAGCCAAGTTCTAGCGGGAGCATCGACGCAGTATTTT